These 32 T cell receptor beta chains originate from one sample sequenced in a study of blood T cell repertoires in COVID-19 (TCRdb year 2020). Library preparation was by the immunoSEQ multiplex PCR assay. Imported from immuneACCESS, the table was reduced by TCRdb to in-frame sequences with V and J called. These copies leave out some clones; in studies compared against another copy, an unresolved V gene accounts for under half, and the cause of the remainder is not known. Counted in this sample were approximately 93,000 clones; 75% to 90% of them appeared once. Of the sample, about 26% is held by the ten largest clones. Sequenced sample: peripheral blood. Source of these receptors: a man in his forties or fifties with active or convalescent COVID-19.

The chain combines TRBV29-1 with TRBJ1-5; 7 bases line up with TRBD1. The ends lost 5 bases at V and 3 bases at J; junction bases unmatched: 10. Germline CDR1 SQVTM, CDR2 ANQGSEA. The CDR3 extends over 15 amino acids. DNA of the CDR3: TGCAGCGTTTCAACAGGGGAGGTTTCCAATCAGCCCCAGCATTTT. Residues: CSVSTGEVSNQPQHF.

This clone came up a few times. This chain joins TRBV4-3 and TRBJ2-2, with 8 bases identical to TRBD2. Germline lookup yields CDR1 LGHNA and CDR2 YSLEER. The CDR3 contains 14 residues. J lost 7 bases, V lost 8 bases, and 9 bases had no gene match. The CDR3 spells CASAGGAYSGELFF. The CDR3 DNA follows: TGCGCCAGCGCCGGGGGGGCATATAGCGGGGAGCTGTTTTTT.

This clone was seen a handful of times. The chain combines TRBV3-1 (or the pseudogene TRBV3-2) with TRBJ2-1, with 15 bases that match TRBD2. Germline V gives CDR1 LGHDT, CDR2 YNNKEL (reference sequence). There are 15 residues in the CDR3. Trimming removed 0 bases from V and 13 bases from J; junction bases left unmatched: 4. CDR3 protein: CASSQEGLAGGTQFF. DNA for the CDR3: TGTGCCAGCAGCCAAGAGGGACTAGCGGGGGGTACCCAGTTCTTC.

This clone was detected only once. This rearrangement joins TRBV6-5 to TRBJ2-2; possibly TRBD1 for D (5 bases). With 5 bases removed from V and 6 bases from J, the gap between germline ends came to 16 bases. The CDR3 runs to 15 residues. Germline-derived CDR1 and CDR2 are MNHEY and SVGAGI. The CDR3, as DNA: TGTGCCAGCAGTCAGGGCTTTGGTTCCTCCGGGGAGCTGTTTTTT. This gives the protein CASSQGFGSSGELFF.

The chain joins TRBV6-2 or TRBV6-3 to TRBJ1-4, with 9 bases lining up with TRBD1. J lost 0 bases, V lost 2 bases, and 7 bases had no gene match. Germline CDR1 MNHEY, CDR2 SVGEGT. The CDR3 consists of 18 residues. CDR3 nucleotides: TGTGCCAGCAGTTACGTCATGGGACAGGGTACAACTAATGAAAAACTGTTTTTT. Amino acids: CASSYVMGQGTTNEKLFF.

V gene TRBV10-1 combines with J gene TRBJ2-7, with D perhaps matching TRBD1 (5 bases). Germline lookup yields CDR1 WNHNN and CDR2 SYGVQD (reference sequence). Between the trimmed V and J ends, which lost 5 bases and 7 bases, there was a span of 9 bases. CDR3 length: 11 amino acids. The CDR3 DNA sequence: TGCGCCAGCAGTTCAAGGGGTGAGCAGTACTTC. Encoded protein: CASSSRGEQYF.

The count of this clone is one. The chain joins TRBV18 to TRBJ2-5; D may be TRBD1 (5 bases). Trimming removed 6 bases from V and 3 bases from J, with 11 bases in between. Germline assignment: CDR1 KGHSH and CDR2 LQKENI. The CDR3 runs 13 residues. CDR3 loop: CASSPGHEETQYF. CDR3 nucleotides: TGTGCCAGCTCCCCAGGACACGAAGAGACCCAGTACTTC.

The J gene is TRBJ2-2, the V gene TRBV19; D uncertain. Per the germline V gene, CDR1 is LNHDA and CDR2 is SQIVND (reference sequence). The CDR3 runs to 15 residues. V gave up 0 bases and J gave up 3 bases, with 8 bases separating them. The CDR3 nucleotides read TGTGCCAGTAGTATAGAGCGCACAGACACCGGGGAGCTGTTTTTT. This gives the protein CASSIERTDTGELFF.

The chain uses TRBV5-1 and TRBJ1-2, with TRBD1 matching over 10 bases. Germline assignment: CDR1 SGHRS and CDR2 YFSETQ. V trimming: 0 bases; J trimming: 8 bases; junction bases outside the gene matches: 4. The CDR3 length is 14 residues. CDR3 region: CASSLGDRGPGYTF. CDR3 sequence (DNA): TGCGCCAGCAGCTTGGGTGACAGGGGGCCCGGCTACACCTTC.

The J gene is TRBJ1-1, the V gene TRBV7-9; the D gene is possibly TRBD1 (5 bases). The germline gives CDR1 SEHNR, CDR2 FQNEAQ (reference sequence). The length of the CDR3 is 9 residues. Trimming took off 5 bases at V and 14 bases at J, with 9 bases between the two ends. CDR3 sequence reads: CASSPRVFF. The CDR3 DNA reads as TGTGCCAGCAGCCCCAGGGTATTCTTT.

CDR3 amino acids: CAISGQTGGRSLFF. The CDR3 DNA sequence: TGTGCCATCAGTGGACAGACAGGGGGCCGTTCTCTGTTCTTC. V usage is TRBV10-3 and J usage is TRBJ2-1, with TRBD1 matching 10 bases. The V gene end was trimmed by 4 bases and the J gene end by 15 bases; junction bases not matched to a gene: 12. Germline loops: CDR1 ENHRY, CDR2 SYGVKD. CDR3 size: 14 residues.

J is TRBJ2-5 and V is TRBV7-5; the tabulated D call, TRBD2, remains unverified against the DNA. TRBV7-5 represents a pseudogene. The CDR3 is 16 amino acids. The CDR3 sequence: CARSLDSSGGGETQYF. In DNA form, the CDR3 reads TGTGCCAGAAGCTTAGATTCTAGCGGGGGGGGTGAGACCCAGTACTTC.

V gene TRBV14 combines with J gene TRBJ2-3; tentative D call: TRBD2 (7 bases). The length of the CDR3 is 16 residues. The V gene's germline CDR1 is SGHDN and CDR2 FVKESK. V was clipped by 4 bases and J by 2 bases, with 16 bases between them. CDR3 in amino acids: CASSPNRGGTTDTQYF. CDR3 in DNA: TGTGCCAGCAGCCCAAATAGGGGGGGCACCACAGATACGCAGTATTTT.

This sequence joins TRBV5-1 and TRBJ1-5; 12 positions match TRBD1. Losses at the gene ends were 3 bases for V and 1 base for J; bases not matched to a gene: 11. The CDR3 has 19 residues. Looked up from germline, CDR1 is SGHRS and CDR2 is YFSETQ. CDR3 amino acids: CASSSVPGQGARSNQPQHF. The CDR3 region has the DNA TGCGCCAGCAGCTCCGTCCCGGGACAGGGGGCTAGGAGCAATCAGCCCCAGCATTTT. Variable domain in full (rest from reference TRBV5-1 and TRBJ1-5): KAGVTQTPRYLIKTRGQQVTLSCSPISGHRSVSWYQQTPGQGLQFLFEYFSETQRNKGNFPGRFSGRQFSNSRSEMNVSTLELGDSALYLCASSSVPGQGARSNQPQHFGDGTRLSIL.

This chain connects TRBV15 to TRBJ2-4, with TRBD1 as a possible D gene (6 bases). The CDR3 totals 16 residues. Trimming stripped 1 base from V and 1 base from J, with 11 bases between. The germline gives CDR1 LNHNV, CDR2 YYDKDF (reference sequence). The CDR3 sequence is CATSRGGGTAKNIQYF. The CDR3 region has the DNA TGTGCCACCAGCAGAGGAGGGGGTACGGCCAAAAACATTCAGTACTTC.

The chain has TRBV7-2 and TRBJ1-2; a possible D gene is TRBD1 (6 bases). CDR1 and CDR2 from the germline V gene are SGHTA and FQGNSA. The CDR3 loop spans 15 amino acids. The V gene lost 1 base and the J gene lost 6 bases, with 15 bases spanning the gap. The CDR3 spells CASSLGGGRGDGYTF. The CDR3 coding sequence is TGTGCCAGCAGCTTAGGTGGAGGGAGGGGGGATGGCTACACCTTC.

The rearrangement uses TRBV19 and TRBJ2-7; TRBD1 matches 9 bases. CDR1 is LNHDA and CDR2 is SQIVND in the germline V gene (reference sequence). After removal of 6 bases from V and 0 bases from J, the junction contained 6 bases not matched to a gene. The CDR3 sequence is 15 residues long. The CDR3 bases are TGTGCCAGTAGCGCGGACAGGGGTAGCTCCTACGAGCAGTACTTC. Translating gives CASSADRGSSYEQYF.

This chain connects TRBV5-1 to TRBJ1-1; 8 bases line up with TRBD1. This CDR3 is built from 16 residues. V dropped 4 bases and J dropped 0; count of bases not matched to a gene: 8. Germline lookup yields CDR1 SGHRS and CDR2 YFSETQ. CDR3 DNA sequence: TGCGCCAGCAGCCCGAGAACAGGGGGGTTGAACACTGAAGCTTTCTTT. Amino acid sequence: CASSPRTGGLNTEAFF.

This chain links TRBV2 with TRBJ2-5, with D unresolved. The CDR3 covers 13 residues. Germline V CDR1 and CDR2: SNHLY, FYNNEI. The V end lost 3 bases, the J end lost 4 bases, and 9 bases lay between the germline ends. The CDR3 DNA reads TGTGCCAGCAGTGAGTCGACACGAGAGACCCAGTACTTC. It yields the protein CASSESTRETQYF.

This chain uses TRBV6-5 with TRBJ2-5; TRBD2 matches 8 bases. J gave up 5 bases and V 6 bases, and 11 bases lay outside the gene matches. This CDR3 is built from 15 residues. Germline lookup yields CDR1 MNHEY and CDR2 SVGAGI. As DNA, the CDR3 is TGTGCCAGCAGCCGGCCAGGCGGGGGGTCGGAGACCCAGTACTTC. Encoded protein: CASSRPGGGSETQYF.

The gene calls are TRBV19 and TRBJ1-2, with 9 bases matching TRBD1. The V segment lost 5 bases and the J segment 2 bases; nucleotides outside the gene matches: 3. CDR1 LNHDA and CDR2 SQIVND come from the germline V gene (reference sequence). This CDR3 is built from 14 residues. CDR3 protein: CASSLTGGNYGYTF. The CDR3 DNA reads as TGTGCCAGTAGTCTGACAGGGGGGAACTATGGCTACACCTTC.

V gene TRBV25-1 combines with J gene TRBJ1-4, with a weak D call TRBD1 (6 bases). Deletions cut 7 bases from V and 7 bases from J, with 16 bases between. The CDR3 is 14 amino acids. Germline values: CDR1 MGHDK, CDR2 SYGVNS. The CDR3 DNA sequence: TGTGCCAGCACGGCGACAGGTCCTATTGAAAAACTGTTTTTT. Its translation is CASTATGPIEKLFF.

This clone has just one count. The genes are TRBV3-1 (or the pseudogene TRBV3-2) and TRBJ1-2, with 7 bases fitting TRBD1. CDR1 is LGHDT, CDR2 YNNKEL, per germline (reference sequence). The CDR3 runs to 15 residues. The trim removed 1 base at V and 7 bases at J, leaving 9 bases unmatched. The CDR3 DNA is TGTGCCAGCAGCCAAGCACAGGGGTTGGTCGGTGGCTACACCTTC. Protein: CASSQAQGLVGGYTF.

The V and J genes are TRBV18 and TRBJ2-7; 9 bases are a match to TRBD1. The CDR3 is made up of 15 amino acids. V was pared by 6 bases and J by 2 bases, with 8 bases of the junction left unmatched. The V gene's germline CDR1 is KGHSH and CDR2 LQKENI. The CDR3 here is CASSPSGTGTYEQYF. The CDR3 coding sequence is TGTGCCAGCTCTCCATCGGGGACAGGGACCTACGAGCAGTACTTC.

This chain links TRBV21-1 with TRBJ2-7; TRBD1, the D gene given by the table, was not confirmed from the DNA. TRBV21-1 is a listed pseudogene. The CDR3 spans 15 residues. The CDR3 DNA follows: TGTGCCAGCAGCAAAGTCCGGGACAGAGGGTACGAGCAGTACTTC. Translating gives CASSKVRDRGYEQYF.

This sequence joins TRBV19 and TRBJ1-5; tentative D call: TRBD1 (5 bases). CDR3 size: 13 residues. The ends were cut back, 8 bases at V and 2 bases at J, with 10 bases in the middle. Looked up from germline, CDR1 is LNHDA and CDR2 is SQIVND (reference sequence). Here the CDR3 DNA reads TGTGCCAGTGCAGGCAGGGGCAATCAGCCCCAGCATTTT. This translates into CASAGRGNQPQHF.

The V and J genes are TRBV19 and TRBJ1-2, with 9 bases fitting TRBD1. This CDR3 has 15 residues. In germline, CDR1 is LNHDA, CDR2 SQIVND (reference sequence). V was clipped by 6 bases and J by 7 bases; unmatched bases: 12. This chain's CDR3 is CASRDPTGGRFGYTF. CDR3 sequence (DNA): TGTGCCAGTAGAGACCCGACAGGGGGAAGGTTTGGCTACACCTTC.

This chain connects TRBV29-1 to TRBJ1-1, with D perhaps TRBD1 (5 bases). There are 13 residues in the CDR3. The germline gives CDR1 SQVTM, CDR2 ANQGSEA. V was shortened by 0 bases and J by 6 bases, with 11 bases between the two germline ends. CDR3 DNA: TGCAGCGTTGAAGAAGCGGGGGGGGCTGAAGCTTTCTTT. This encodes CSVEEAGGAEAFF.

The J gene is TRBJ2-1, the V gene TRBV29-1; D call uncertain. The CDR3 is made up of 15 amino acids. Germline V gene sequence: CDR1 SQVTM, CDR2 ANQGSEA. Trimming took off 2 bases at V and 3 bases at J, with 14 bases between the two ends. Written as DNA, the CDR3 is TGCAGCGTTGAACGCGGAATGCTACACTACAATGAGCAGTTCTTC. Protein product: CSVERGMLHYNEQFF.

The V call is TRBV19, the J call TRBJ1-2, with 10 bases lining up with TRBD1. CDR3 length: 15 residues. V was pared by 5 bases and J by 7 bases, with 10 bases of the junction left unmatched. Germline values: CDR1 LNHDA, CDR2 SQIVND (reference sequence). The CDR3 loop is CASSAPGQGIGGYTF. CDR3 coding DNA: TGTGCCAGTAGTGCGCCGGGACAGGGGATCGGTGGCTACACCTTC.

The V call is TRBV15, the J call TRBJ1-2; D not certain. Germline V gene data show CDR1 as LNHNV and CDR2 as YYDKDF (reference sequence). V gave up 1 base and J gave up 4 bases, with 10 bases separating them. This CDR3 is 14 amino acids long. The CDR3 is CATSRAFLSYGYTF. CDR3 coding DNA: TGTGCCACCAGCAGAGCCTTTCTTAGCTATGGCTACACCTTC.

The V gene is TRBV21-1, the J gene TRBJ1-5. TRBV21-1 is listed as a pseudogene. The CDR3 consists of 16 residues. CDR3 region: CASWGGDSMLDQPQHF. The CDR3, as DNA: TGTGCCAGCTGGGGGGGGGATTCGATGTTAGATCAGCCCCAGCATTTT.